These 28 T cell receptor beta chains were sequenced from one sample in a study of PD-1 blockade in classical Hodgkin lymphoma. Every patient experienced relapse after autologous stem cell transplantation, and brentuximab vedotin exposure varied. The protocol was immunoSEQ multiplex PCR, while the TCRdb copy is restricted to in-frame clones and leaves out a portion. Here the sample spans 20,000 to 25,000 clones, around 70% being singletons. The source was peripheral blood mononuclear cells (PBMCs), collected at baseline. The source of these receptors is a human donor with classical Hodgkin lymphoma.

Of note for this clone: An end of the junction does not agree with germline; a read error may underlie this. The rearrangement uses TRBV5-1 and TRBJ1-3, with unresolved D. CDR1 is SGHRS and CDR2 is YFSETQ in the germline V gene. The CDR3 loop spans 11 amino acids. CDR3 protein: CASRLGNTIYF. The CDR3 nucleotides read TGCGCCAGCAGATTGGGAAACACCATATATTTT.

The rearrangement links TRBV18 to TRBJ2-7, with 7 positions matching TRBD1. Germline V gene sequence: CDR1 KGHSH, CDR2 LQKENI. V was clipped by 3 bases and J by 0 bases; unmatched bases: 8. The CDR3 runs 16 residues. CDR3 nucleotides: TGTGCCAGCTCACCGGACGGACAGGTTTTCTCCTACGAGCAGTACTTC. Amino acids: CASSPDGQVFSYEQYF.

The chain has TRBV2 and TRBJ2-7; no reliable D call. This CDR3 region has 12 residues. CDR1 and CDR2 from the germline V gene are SNHLY and FYNNEI. Trimming pared 6 bases from V and 1 base from J, leaving 7 bases between. CDR3 loop: CASRGRSYEQYF. The CDR3, as DNA: TGTGCCAGCAGGGGCAGATCCTACGAGCAGTACTTC.

This clone is categorized as medium-sized (0.01 to 0.1%). The chain combines TRBV6-5 with TRBJ1-2, with D possibly TRBD1 on 6 matching bases. Germline V gene sequence: CDR1 MNHEY, CDR2 SVGAGI. V lost 6 bases, J lost 2 bases, and 16 bases lay in between. The CDR3 contains 15 residues. Here the CDR3 reads CASRPAGAVNYGYTF. DNA for the CDR3: TGTGCCAGCAGGCCAGCAGGGGCCGTCAACTATGGCTACACCTTC.

The chain links TRBV6-6 to TRBJ2-7; unclear D gene. Trimming removed 5 bases from V and 2 bases from J, with 10 bases in between. In germline, CDR1 is MNHNY, CDR2 SVGAGI (reference sequence). The CDR3 is made up of 13 amino acids. The CDR3 sequence: CASSTNLAYEQYF. The CDR3 nucleotides read TGTGCCAGCAGTACGAACCTTGCCTACGAGCAGTACTTC.

This clone was counted a few times. The J gene is TRBJ2-7, the V gene TRBV7-9; 7 positions agree with TRBD2. The germline V gene has CDR1 SEHNR and CDR2 FQNEAQ (reference sequence). The CDR3 loop spans 14 amino acids. The V gene end was trimmed by 4 bases and the J gene end by 0 bases; junction bases not matched to a gene: 3. The CDR3 protein is CASSSGLFSYEQYF. Here the CDR3 DNA reads TGTGCCAGCAGCTCGGGACTATTCTCCTACGAGCAGTACTTC.

The DNA for the CDR3 is TGTGCCAGCAGCCAGGTATATGGGGGTCCCAAAAACATTCAGTACTTC. It is translated as CASSQVYGGPKNIQYF. V gene TRBV5-6 combines with J gene TRBJ2-4, with D possibly being TRBD1 or TRBD2 (5 bases each). Looked up from germline, CDR1 is SGHDT and CDR2 is YYEEEE. The CDR3 runs to 16 residues. The V gene lost 4 bases and the J gene lost 2 bases, with 16 bases spanning the gap. The complete variable domain, with remaining parts taken from reference TRBV5-6 and TRBJ2-4, reads DAGVTQSPTHLIKTRGQQVTLRCSPKSGHDTVSWYQQALGQGPQFIFQYYEEEERQRGNFPDRFSGHQFPNYSSELNVNALLLGDSALYLCASSQVYGGPKNIQYFGAGTRLSVL.

This clone was recorded once. The rearrangement links TRBV11-2 to TRBJ1-1, with D possibly matching TRBD1 (6 bases). The CDR3 has 15 residues. Germline V gene lookup returns CDR1 SGHAT and CDR2 FQNNGV. The V gene lost 1 base and the J gene lost 0 bases, with 9 bases spanning the gap. The CDR3 region has the DNA TGTGCCAGCAGCTTAGTGGGGGGGCTGAACACTGAAGCTTTCTTT. Encoded protein: CASSLVGGLNTEAFF.

V gene TRBV7-2 combines with J gene TRBJ2-7; D gene unclear. Germline values: CDR1 SGHTA, CDR2 FQGNSA. V was shortened by 5 bases and J by 4 bases, with 9 bases between the two germline ends. This CDR3 region has 12 residues. CDR3 nucleotide sequence: TGTGCCAGCAGCGCCTTCGGATACGAGCAGTACTTC. Protein sequence: CASSAFGYEQYF.

The V call is TRBV9, the J call TRBJ2-7, with no clear D. The CDR3 is 13 amino acids. CDR1 is SGDLS, CDR2 YYNGEE, per germline. With 0 bases removed from V and 4 bases from J, the gap between germline ends came to 8 bases. This chain's CDR3 is CASSVGSIYEQYF. The CDR3 DNA reads as TGTGCCAGCAGCGTAGGGAGTATTTACGAGCAGTACTTC.

The gene calls are TRBV19 and TRBJ2-5; 10 bases agree with TRBD1. J was trimmed by 4 bases and V by 4 bases; bases with no gene match: 3. The CDR3 spans 14 residues. The V gene's germline CDR1 is LNHDA and CDR2 SQIVND (reference sequence). Written as DNA, the CDR3 is TGTGCCAGTAGTACAGACAGGGGGCGAGAGACCCAGTACTTC. Amino acid sequence: CASSTDRGRETQYF.

This chain uses TRBV25-1 with TRBJ1-2, with a weak D call TRBD1 (6 bases). Germline V gene data show CDR1 as MGHDK and CDR2 as SYGVNS. With 8 bases removed from V and 7 bases from J, the gap between germline ends came to 11 bases. CDR3 length: 11 amino acids. CDR3 sequence (DNA): TGTGCCAGCGAGGGGGGGGCTGGCTACACCTTC. Protein sequence: CASEGGAGYTF.

This clone was detected a few times. The CDR3 DNA reads TGTGCCAGCAGCGGGGGACAGCGAGGGGGTGATGAGCAGTTCTTC. Translated: CASSGGQRGGDEQFF. The chain is built from TRBV5-4 and TRBJ2-1; 7 bases fit TRBD1. The CDR3 is 15 residues long. The ends lost 4 bases at V and 8 bases at J; junction bases unmatched: 12. Germline assignment: CDR1 SGHNT and CDR2 YYREEE (reference sequence).

V and J are TRBV28 and TRBJ2-7, with 8 bases identical to TRBD2. The CDR3 totals 14 residues. Per germline, CDR1 MDHEN and CDR2 SYDVKM. V was clipped by 6 bases and J by 4 bases; unmatched bases: 8. CDR3 nucleotide sequence: TGTGCCAGCAGGGAGCCACTAGCGGAGTACGAGCAGTACTTC. Amino acids: CASREPLAEYEQYF.

On this clone itself: Sequence at one end of the junction differs from germline and may be a read error. The chain has TRBV7-2 and TRBJ2-3; D remains unclear. The CDR3 extends over 17 amino acids. Germline CDR1 and CDR2: SGHTA and FQGNSA. In DNA form, the CDR3 reads TGCGCCAGCAGCCAAGATTGGGCAGAGACTAGCACAGATACGCAGTATTTT. Translated, it gives CASSQDWAETSTDTQYF.

The V gene is TRBV6-5, the J gene TRBJ2-2; 7 bases fit TRBD1. There are 15 residues in the CDR3. V gave up 5 bases and J gave up 1 base; unmatched junction bases: 4. CDR1 and CDR2 from the germline V gene are MNHEY and SVGAGI. CDR3 protein: CASSPRDRNTGELFF. In DNA form, the CDR3 reads TGTGCCAGCAGTCCCCGGGACAGGAACACCGGGGAGCTGTTTTTT.

This clone was found once. The chain couples TRBV14 to TRBJ2-3, with TRBD1 matching over 8 bases. V gave up 4 bases and J gave up 7 bases; unmatched junction bases: 19. CDR3 size: 18 residues. Germline V gene data show CDR1 as SGHDN and CDR2 as FVKESK. The CDR3 nucleotides are TGTGCCAGCAGCCGCTATCCACTTGGACAGGGTTTTTCAAATACGCAGTATTTT. It codes for CASSRYPLGQGFSNTQYF.

The chain has TRBV19 and TRBJ1-5; a weak D match, TRBD1 (6 bases). This CDR3 has 14 residues. In germline, CDR1 is LNHDA, CDR2 SQIVND (reference sequence). Trimming shortened V by 5 bases and J by 5 bases, and 13 bases separated the two germline ends. CDR3 residues: CASSLQGRDQPQHF. For the CDR3, the DNA is TGTGCCAGTAGTTTACAGGGTAGGGATCAGCCCCAGCATTTT.

V is TRBV6-5 and J is TRBJ2-3; D remains unclear. V lost 6 bases to trimming and J lost 1 base, with 8 bases between them. Germline V gene data show CDR1 as MNHEY and CDR2 as SVGAGI. The CDR3 extends over 13 amino acids. The CDR3 loop reads CASRATGTDTQYF. The CDR3 bases are TGTGCCAGCAGGGCGACTGGCACAGATACGCAGTATTTT.

The chain joins TRBV4-2 to TRBJ2-6, with TRBD1 matching over 7 bases. V gave up 3 bases and J gave up 0 bases; unmatched junction bases: 8. Germline-derived CDR1 and CDR2 are LGHNA and YNFKEQ. The CDR3 is 18 residues long. The CDR3 spells CASSHPTGILSGANVLTF. In DNA form, the CDR3 reads TGTGCCAGCAGCCACCCGACAGGGATACTCTCTGGGGCCAACGTCCTGACTTTC.

V gene TRBV28 combines with J gene TRBJ2-1, with unresolved D. Deletions cut 3 bases from V and 1 base from J, with 1 base between. The germline gives CDR1 MDHEN, CDR2 SYDVKM. The CDR3 has 12 residues. The CDR3 loop is CASSLSYNEQFF. Here the CDR3 DNA reads TGTGCCAGCAGTTTGTCCTACAATGAGCAGTTCTTC.

V gene TRBV7-2 combines with J gene TRBJ1-5; D is uncertain. Germline lookup yields CDR1 SGHTA and CDR2 FQGNSA. V lost 1 base to trimming and J lost 0 bases, with 7 bases between them. The CDR3 is 15 residues long. CDR3 sequence (DNA): TGTGCCAGCAGCTTAGGGGTATATAGCAATCAGCCCCAGCATTTT. Its translation is CASSLGVYSNQPQHF.

By share, this clone ranks as large. The V gene is TRBV5-1, the J gene TRBJ2-1, with D hard to call. The CDR3 loop spans 14 amino acids. Trimming took off 1 base at V and 5 bases at J, with 10 bases between the two ends. Germline values: CDR1 SGHRS, CDR2 YFSETQ. CDR3 bases: TGCGCCAGCAGCTTGCTTGGGCCCAACAATGAGCAGTTCTTC. The encoded protein is CASSLLGPNNEQFF.

The V gene is TRBV7-6, the J gene TRBJ2-7; 10 nucleotides match TRBD1. The CDR3 runs 14 residues. Germline V gene lookup returns CDR1 SGHVS and CDR2 FNYEAQ. V gave up 3 bases and J gave up 6 bases; unmatched junction bases: 5. The CDR3 spells CASSFGQGEGEQYF. Here the CDR3 DNA reads TGTGCCAGCAGCTTCGGACAGGGGGAGGGCGAGCAGTACTTC.

The table lists this clone with a few counts. The chain couples TRBV7-8 to TRBJ2-5, with D perhaps matching TRBD1 (6 bases). V was trimmed by 0 bases and J by 2 bases, leaving 16 bases between them. CDR1 is SGHVS and CDR2 is FQNEAQ in the germline V gene. This CDR3 comprises 17 residues. The chain's CDR3 is CASSLASTPGVQETQYF. CDR3 DNA: TGTGCCAGCAGCTTAGCCTCCACTCCAGGGGTTCAAGAGACCCAGTACTTC.

The chain is built from TRBV7-3 and TRBJ2-1, with a weak D call TRBD2 (6 bases). CDR3 length: 16 residues. V lost 0 bases, J lost 7 bases, and 16 bases lay in between. The germline V gene encodes CDR1 SGHTA and CDR2 FQGTGA. The CDR3 region is CASSLTSGGEWNEQFF. CDR3 in DNA: TGTGCCAGCAGCTTAACGAGTGGCGGGGAGTGGAATGAGCAGTTCTTC. The full variable domain, completed using reference TRBV7-3 and TRBJ2-1, is GAGVSQTPSNKVTEKGKYVELRCDPISGHTALYWYRQSLGQGPEFLIYFQGTGAADDSGLPNDRFFAVRPEGSVSTLKIQRTERGDSAVYLCASSLTSGGEWNEQFFGPGTRLTVL.

This clone occurred once. The chain uses TRBV18 and TRBJ2-7; D is ambiguous. The V end was cut by 6 bases, the J end by 0 bases, with 15 bases between. The CDR3 runs to 15 residues. The germline V gene has CDR1 KGHSH and CDR2 LQKENI. Written as DNA, the CDR3 is TGTGCCAGCTCTCAGAGGACGGACCCCTCCTACGAGCAGTACTTC. Its translation is CASSQRTDPSYEQYF. The full variable domain, its missing parts supplied by reference TRBV18 and TRBJ2-7, is NAGVMQNPRHLVRRRGQEARLRCSPMKGHSHVYWYRQLPEEGLKFMVYLQKENIIDESGMPKERFSAEFPKEGPSILRIQQVVRGDSAAYFCASSQRTDPSYEQYFGPGTRLTVT.

The chain carries TRBV5-8 and TRBJ2-7; 10 nucleotides match TRBD1. CDR1 is SGHTS and CDR2 is YDEGEE in the germline V gene. The V segment lost 4 bases and the J segment 0 bases; nucleotides outside the gene matches: 4. The CDR3 is made up of 15 amino acids. The CDR3 DNA sequence: TGTGCCAGCAGCGTAAGACAGGGGGCCTCCTACGAGCAGTACTTC. Translating gives CASSVRQGASYEQYF. Full variable domain (remainder filled in from reference TRBV5-8 and TRBJ2-7): EAGVTQSPTHLIKTRGQQATLRCSPISGHTSVYWYQQALGLGLQFLLWYDEGEERNRGNFPPRFSGRQFPNYSSELNVNALELEDSALYLCASSVRQGASYEQYFGPGTRLTVT.